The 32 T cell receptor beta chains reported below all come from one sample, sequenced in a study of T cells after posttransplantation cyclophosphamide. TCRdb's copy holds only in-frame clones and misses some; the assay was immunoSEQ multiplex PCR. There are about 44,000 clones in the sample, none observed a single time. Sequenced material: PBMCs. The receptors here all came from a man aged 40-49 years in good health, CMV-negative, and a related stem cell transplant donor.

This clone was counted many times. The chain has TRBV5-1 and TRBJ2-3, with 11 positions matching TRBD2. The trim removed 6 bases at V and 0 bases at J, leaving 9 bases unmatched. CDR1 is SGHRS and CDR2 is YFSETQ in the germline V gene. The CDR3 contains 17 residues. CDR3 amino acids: CASMSLAGGSSTDTQYF. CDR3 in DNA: TGCGCCAGCATGTCGCTAGCGGGAGGATCTAGCACAGATACGCAGTATTTT.

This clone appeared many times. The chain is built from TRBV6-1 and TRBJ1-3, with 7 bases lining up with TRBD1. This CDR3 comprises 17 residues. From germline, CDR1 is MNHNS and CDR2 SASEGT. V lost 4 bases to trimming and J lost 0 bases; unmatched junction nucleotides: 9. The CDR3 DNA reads TGTGCCAGCAGTGGCCTTGACAGGGACATCTCTGGAAACACCATATATTTT. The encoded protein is CASSGLDRDISGNTIYF.

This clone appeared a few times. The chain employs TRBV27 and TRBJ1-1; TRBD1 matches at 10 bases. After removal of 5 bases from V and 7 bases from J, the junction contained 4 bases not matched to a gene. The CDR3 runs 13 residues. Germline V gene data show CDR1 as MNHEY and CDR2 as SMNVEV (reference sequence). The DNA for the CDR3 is TGTGCCAGCAGTCCGGACAGGGGGAATGAAGCTTTCTTT. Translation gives CASSPDRGNEAFF.

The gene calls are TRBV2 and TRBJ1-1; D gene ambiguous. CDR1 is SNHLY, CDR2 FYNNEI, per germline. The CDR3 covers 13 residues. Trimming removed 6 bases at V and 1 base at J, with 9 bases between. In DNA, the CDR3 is TGTGCCAGCAGGTGGAGGTCGAACACTGAAGCTTTCTTT. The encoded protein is CASRWRSNTEAFF.

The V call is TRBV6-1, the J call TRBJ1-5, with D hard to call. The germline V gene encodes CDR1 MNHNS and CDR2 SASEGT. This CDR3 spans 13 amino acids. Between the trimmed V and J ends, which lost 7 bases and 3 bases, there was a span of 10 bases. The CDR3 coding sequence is TGTGCCAGCACGGGGAAAAACAATCAGCCCCAGCATTTT. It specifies CASTGKNNQPQHF.

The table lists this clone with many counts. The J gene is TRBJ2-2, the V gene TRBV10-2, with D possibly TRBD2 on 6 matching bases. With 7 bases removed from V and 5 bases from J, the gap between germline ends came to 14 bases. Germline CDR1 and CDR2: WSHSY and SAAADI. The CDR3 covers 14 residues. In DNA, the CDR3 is TGCGCCAGCATCGGAGGGGTAGGGACCGGGGAGCTGTTTTTT. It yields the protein CASIGGVGTGELFF.

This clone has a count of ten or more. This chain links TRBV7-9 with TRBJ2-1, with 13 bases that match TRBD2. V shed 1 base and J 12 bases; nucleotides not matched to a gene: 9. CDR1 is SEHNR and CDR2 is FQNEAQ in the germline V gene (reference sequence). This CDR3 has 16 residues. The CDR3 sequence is CASSLVGLAGVLWQFF. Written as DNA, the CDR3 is TGTGCCAGCAGCTTAGTAGGACTAGCGGGAGTGCTTTGGCAGTTCTTC.

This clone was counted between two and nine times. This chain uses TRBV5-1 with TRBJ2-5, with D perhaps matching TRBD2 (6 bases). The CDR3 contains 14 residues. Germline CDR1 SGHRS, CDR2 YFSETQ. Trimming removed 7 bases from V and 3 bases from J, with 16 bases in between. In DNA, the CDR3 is TGCGCCAGCTCTCCAGGAGGGGTGAAAGAGACCCAGTACTTC. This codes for CASSPGGVKETQYF. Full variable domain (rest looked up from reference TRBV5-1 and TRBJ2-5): KAGVTQTPRYLIKTRGQQVTLSCSPISGHRSVSWYQQTPGQGLQFLFEYFSETQRNKGNFPGRFSGRQFSNSRSEMNVSTLELGDSALYLCASSPGGVKETQYFGPGTRLLVL.

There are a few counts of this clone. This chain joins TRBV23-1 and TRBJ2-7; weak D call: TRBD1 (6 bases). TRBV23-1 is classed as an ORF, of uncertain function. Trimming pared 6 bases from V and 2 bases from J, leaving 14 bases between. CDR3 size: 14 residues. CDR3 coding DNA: TGCGCCAGCAGCCTAGACAGGTTTACCTACGAGCAGTACGTC. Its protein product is CASSLDRFTYEQYV.

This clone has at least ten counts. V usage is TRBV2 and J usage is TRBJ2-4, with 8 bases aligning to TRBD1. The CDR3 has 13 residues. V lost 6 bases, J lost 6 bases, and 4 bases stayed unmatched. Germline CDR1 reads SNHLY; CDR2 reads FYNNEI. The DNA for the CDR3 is TGTGCCAGCAGGGACAGGGTGGGAAACATTCAGTACTTC. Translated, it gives CASRDRVGNIQYF.

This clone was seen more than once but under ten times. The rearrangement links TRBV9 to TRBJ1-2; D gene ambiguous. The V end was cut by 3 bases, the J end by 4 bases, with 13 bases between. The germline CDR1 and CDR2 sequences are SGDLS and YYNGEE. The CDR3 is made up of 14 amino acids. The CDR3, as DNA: TGTGCCAGCAGCGATCCGCGTATAAGCTATGGCTACACCTTC. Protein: CASSDPRISYGYTF.

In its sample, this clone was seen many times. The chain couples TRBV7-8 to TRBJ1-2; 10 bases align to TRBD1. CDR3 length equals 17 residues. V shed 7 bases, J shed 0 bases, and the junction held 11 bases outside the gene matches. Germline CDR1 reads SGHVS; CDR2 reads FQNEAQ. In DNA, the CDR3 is TGTGCCAGCACCCCGGGACAGGGGATTCTACCTAACTATGGCTACACCTTC. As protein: CASTPGQGILPNYGYTF. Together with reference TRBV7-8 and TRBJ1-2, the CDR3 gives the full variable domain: GAGVSQSPRYKVAKRGQDVALRCDPISGHVSLFWYQQALGQGPEFLTYFQNEAQLDKSGLPSDRFFAERPEGSVSTLKIQRTQQEDSAVYLCASTPGQGILPNYGYTFGSGTRLTVV.

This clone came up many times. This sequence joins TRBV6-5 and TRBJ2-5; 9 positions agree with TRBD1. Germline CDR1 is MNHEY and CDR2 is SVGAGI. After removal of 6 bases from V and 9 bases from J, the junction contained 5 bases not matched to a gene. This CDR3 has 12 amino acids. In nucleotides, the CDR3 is TGTGCCAGCAGGGGACAGGGTTGGTCCCAGTACTTC. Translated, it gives CASRGQGWSQYF.

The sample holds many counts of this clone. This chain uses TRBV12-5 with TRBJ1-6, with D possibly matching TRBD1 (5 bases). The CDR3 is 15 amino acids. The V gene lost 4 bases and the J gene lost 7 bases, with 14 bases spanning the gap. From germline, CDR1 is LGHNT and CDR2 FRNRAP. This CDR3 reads CASGSSGDGNSPLHF. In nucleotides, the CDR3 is TGTGCTAGTGGTTCTTCGGGGGATGGAAATTCACCCCTCCACTTT.

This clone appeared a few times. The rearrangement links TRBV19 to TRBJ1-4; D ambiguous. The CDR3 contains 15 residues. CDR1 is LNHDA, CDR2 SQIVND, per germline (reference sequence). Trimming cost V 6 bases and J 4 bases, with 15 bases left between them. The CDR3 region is CASSPFPSLNEKLFF. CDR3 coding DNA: TGTGCCAGTAGCCCTTTCCCCAGTCTTAATGAAAAACTGTTTTTT.

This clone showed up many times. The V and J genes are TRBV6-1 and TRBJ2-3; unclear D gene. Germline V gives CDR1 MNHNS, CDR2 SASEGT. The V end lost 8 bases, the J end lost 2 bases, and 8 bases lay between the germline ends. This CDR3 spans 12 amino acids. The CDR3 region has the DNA TGTGCCAGCCAGACATACACAGATACGCAGTATTTT. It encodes CASQTYTDTQYF.

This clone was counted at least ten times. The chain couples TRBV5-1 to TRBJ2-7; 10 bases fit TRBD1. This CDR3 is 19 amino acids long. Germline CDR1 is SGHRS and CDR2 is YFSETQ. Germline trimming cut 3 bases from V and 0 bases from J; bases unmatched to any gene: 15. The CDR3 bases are TGCGCCAGCAGCTCCTCTCCCCGGGACAGGGGCTCCACCTCCTACGAGCAGTACTTC. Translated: CASSSSPRDRGSTSYEQYF.

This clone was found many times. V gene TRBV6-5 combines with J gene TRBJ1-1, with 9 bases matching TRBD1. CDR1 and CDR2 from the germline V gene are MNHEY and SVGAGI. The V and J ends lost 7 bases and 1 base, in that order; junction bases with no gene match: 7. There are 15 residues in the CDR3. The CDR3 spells CASTRTGEGNTEAFF. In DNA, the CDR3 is TGTGCCAGCACCCGGACAGGGGAGGGGAACACTGAAGCTTTCTTT.

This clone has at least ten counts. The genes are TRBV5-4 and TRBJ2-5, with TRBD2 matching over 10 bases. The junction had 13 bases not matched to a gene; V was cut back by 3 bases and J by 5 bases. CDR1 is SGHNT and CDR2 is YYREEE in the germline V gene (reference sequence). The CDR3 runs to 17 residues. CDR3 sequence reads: CASSWRRASGSGETQYF. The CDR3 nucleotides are TGTGCCAGCAGCTGGAGAAGGGCTAGCGGGAGTGGGGAGACCCAGTACTTC. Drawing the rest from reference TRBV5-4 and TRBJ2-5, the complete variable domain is ETGVTQSPTHLIKTRGQQVTLRCSSQSGHNTVSWYQQALGQGPQFIFQYYREEENGRGNFPPRFSGLQFPNYSSELNVNALELDDSALYLCASSWRRASGSGETQYFGPGTRLLVL.

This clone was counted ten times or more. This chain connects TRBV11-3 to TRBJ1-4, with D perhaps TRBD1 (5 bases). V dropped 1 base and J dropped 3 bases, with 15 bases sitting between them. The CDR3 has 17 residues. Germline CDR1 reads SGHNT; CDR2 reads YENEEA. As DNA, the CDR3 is TGTGCCAGCAGCTTAGGGGTACAAGGGGCGGCTAATGAAAAACTGTTTTTT. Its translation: CASSLGVQGAANEKLFF.

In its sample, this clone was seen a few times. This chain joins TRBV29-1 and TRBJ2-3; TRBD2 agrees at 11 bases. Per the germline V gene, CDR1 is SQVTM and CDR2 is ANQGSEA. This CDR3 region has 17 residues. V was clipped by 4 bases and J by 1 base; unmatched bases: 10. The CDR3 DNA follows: TGCAGCGTTGGGCGGCTAGCGGGGGGCTCGGGCACAGATACGCAGTATTTT. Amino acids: CSVGRLAGGSGTDTQYF.

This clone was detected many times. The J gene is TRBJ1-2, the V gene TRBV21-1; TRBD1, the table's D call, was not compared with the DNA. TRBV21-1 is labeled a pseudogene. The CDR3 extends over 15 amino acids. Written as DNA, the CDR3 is TGTGCCAGCAGCAACGGGACACAGTCGCGTCTTGGCTACACCTTC. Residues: CASSNGTQSRLGYTF.

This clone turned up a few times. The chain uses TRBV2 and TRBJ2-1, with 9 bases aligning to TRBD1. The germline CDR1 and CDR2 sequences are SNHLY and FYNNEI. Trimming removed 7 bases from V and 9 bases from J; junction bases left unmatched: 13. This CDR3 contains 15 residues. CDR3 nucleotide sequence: TGTGCCAGCAAAGACGGACAGGGGAGGGTGGGTGAGCAGTTCTTC. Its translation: CASKDGQGRVGEQFF.

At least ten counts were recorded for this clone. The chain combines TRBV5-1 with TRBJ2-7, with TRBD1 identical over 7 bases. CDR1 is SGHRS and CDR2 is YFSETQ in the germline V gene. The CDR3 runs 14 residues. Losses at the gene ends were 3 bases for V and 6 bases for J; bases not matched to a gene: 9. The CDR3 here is CASSWSTGASEQYF. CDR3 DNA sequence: TGCGCCAGCAGCTGGTCTACAGGGGCAAGCGAGCAGTACTTC.

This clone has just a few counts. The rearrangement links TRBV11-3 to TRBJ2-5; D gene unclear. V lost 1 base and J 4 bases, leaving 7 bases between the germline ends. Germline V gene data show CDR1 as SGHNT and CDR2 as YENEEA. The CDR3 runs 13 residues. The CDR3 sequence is CASSLVSGETQYF. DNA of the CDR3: TGTGCCAGCAGCTTAGTATCGGGAGAGACCCAGTACTTC.

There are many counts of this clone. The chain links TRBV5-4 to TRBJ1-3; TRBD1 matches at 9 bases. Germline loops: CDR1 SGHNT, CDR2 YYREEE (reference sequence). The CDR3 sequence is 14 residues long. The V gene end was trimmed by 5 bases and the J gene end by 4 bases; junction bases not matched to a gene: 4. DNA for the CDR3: TGTGCCAGCAGTCCGGGACAGGGCGGAAACACCATATATTTT. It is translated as CASSPGQGGNTIYF.

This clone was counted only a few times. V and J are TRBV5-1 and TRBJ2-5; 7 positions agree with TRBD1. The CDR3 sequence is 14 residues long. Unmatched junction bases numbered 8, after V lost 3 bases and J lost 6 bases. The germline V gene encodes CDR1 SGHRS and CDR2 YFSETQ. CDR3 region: CASSSGTVGQTQYF. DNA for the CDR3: TGCGCCAGCAGCTCCGGGACAGTGGGACAGACCCAGTACTTC.

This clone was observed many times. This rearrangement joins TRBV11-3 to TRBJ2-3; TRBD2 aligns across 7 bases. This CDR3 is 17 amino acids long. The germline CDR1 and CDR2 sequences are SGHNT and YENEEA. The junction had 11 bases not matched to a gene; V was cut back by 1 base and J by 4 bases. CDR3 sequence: CASSLVVSSGAPDTQYF. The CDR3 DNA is TGTGCCAGCAGCTTAGTTGTGTCTAGCGGCGCACCAGATACGCAGTATTTT.

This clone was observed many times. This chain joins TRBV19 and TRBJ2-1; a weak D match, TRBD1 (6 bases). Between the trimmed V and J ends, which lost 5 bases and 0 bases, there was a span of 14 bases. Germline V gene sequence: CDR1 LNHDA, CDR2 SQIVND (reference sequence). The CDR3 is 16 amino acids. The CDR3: CASSLLLGGSYNEQFF. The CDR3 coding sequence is TGTGCCAGTAGTCTCCTCCTAGGGGGCTCCTACAATGAGCAGTTCTTC.

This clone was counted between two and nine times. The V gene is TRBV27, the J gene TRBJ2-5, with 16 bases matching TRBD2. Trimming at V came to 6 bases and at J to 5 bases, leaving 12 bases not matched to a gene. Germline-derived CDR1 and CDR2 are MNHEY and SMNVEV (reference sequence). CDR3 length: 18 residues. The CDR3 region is CASRRGTSGRAGVETQYF. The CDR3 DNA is TGTGCCAGCAGGAGAGGGACTAGCGGGAGGGCCGGGGTGGAGACCCAGTACTTC.

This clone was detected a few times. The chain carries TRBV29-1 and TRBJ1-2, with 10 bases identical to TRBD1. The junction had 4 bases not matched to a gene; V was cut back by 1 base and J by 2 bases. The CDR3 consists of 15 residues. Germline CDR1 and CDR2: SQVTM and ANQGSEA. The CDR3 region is CSVEVETGGNYGYTF. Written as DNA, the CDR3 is TGCAGCGTTGAAGTTGAGACAGGGGGCAACTATGGCTACACCTTC.

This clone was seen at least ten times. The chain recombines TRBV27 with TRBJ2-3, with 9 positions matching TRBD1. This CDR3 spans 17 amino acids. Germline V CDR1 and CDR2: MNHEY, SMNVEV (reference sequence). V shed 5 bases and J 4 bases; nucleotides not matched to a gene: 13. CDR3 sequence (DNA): TGTGCCAGCAGTCAGGCCGGGACAGGGAGGGTGGCAGATACGCAGTATTTT. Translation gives CASSQAGTGRVADTQYF.